These T cell receptor beta chains were read from a single sample in a study of blood T cells in healthy people across ages. MiXCR, applied by TCRdb to the 5' RACE reads, yields one record per CDR3 protein. Of some 1.8 million distinct CDR3 sequences in the sample, roughly 43% were seen once. The material sequenced was blood. Source of these receptors: a human donor in good health. CDR3s leave out the opening cysteine and the closing phenylalanine or tryptophan. A D gene is named only where the DNA matches it firmly.

v_gene	d_gene	j_gene	CDR3aa
TRBV7-6	TRBD1	TRBJ1-2	ASSEGTGLGGYT
TRBV2	.	TRBJ1-2	ASSDLGNGYT
TRBV5-1	.	TRBJ1-4	ASSLVGVANEKRF
TRBV11-2	.	.	ASSLATRRDEQY
TRBV14	.	TRBJ2-1	ASSPQPGYYNGQF
TRBV7-8	TRBD1	TRBJ2-1	ASSLGRGTSYNEQF
TRBV7-6	TRBD2	TRBJ2-7	ASSLQPGLADEQY
TRBV6-5	.	TRBJ2-2	ASSYYPTTGELF
TRBV7-2	.	TRBJ1-2	ASSPARATNYGYT
TRBV10-3	.	TRBJ2-3	AISPGSGDTQY
TRBV7-2	TRBD2	TRBJ2-7	ASSLAGDVYEQY
TRBV5-4	.	TRBJ2-3	ASSPEWWGTDTQY
TRBV5-1	TRBD1	TRBJ2-1	ASSTAGQGSGNEQF
TRBV29-1	.	TRBJ2-5	SHEDRQETQY
TRBV20-1	TRBD1	TRBJ1-2	SAPTFQGEHGYT
TRBV20-1	.	TRBJ2-5	SARKDYVTQY
TRBV4-3	.	TRBJ2-7	ASSQDGLIGGPDEQY
TRBV29-1	.	TRBJ2-5	SVEEVSGTETQY
TRBV7-3	.	TRBJ2-3	ASSLGFGSATDTQY
TRBV12-3/TRBV12-4	TRBD1	TRBJ1-2	ASSPSLQGSYT
TRBV28	TRBD2	.	ASSFTLAVGETQY
TRBV29-1	.	TRBJ2-1	SVAAISYNEQF
TRBV7-8	TRBD1	TRBJ2-3	ASSAETGGTDTQY